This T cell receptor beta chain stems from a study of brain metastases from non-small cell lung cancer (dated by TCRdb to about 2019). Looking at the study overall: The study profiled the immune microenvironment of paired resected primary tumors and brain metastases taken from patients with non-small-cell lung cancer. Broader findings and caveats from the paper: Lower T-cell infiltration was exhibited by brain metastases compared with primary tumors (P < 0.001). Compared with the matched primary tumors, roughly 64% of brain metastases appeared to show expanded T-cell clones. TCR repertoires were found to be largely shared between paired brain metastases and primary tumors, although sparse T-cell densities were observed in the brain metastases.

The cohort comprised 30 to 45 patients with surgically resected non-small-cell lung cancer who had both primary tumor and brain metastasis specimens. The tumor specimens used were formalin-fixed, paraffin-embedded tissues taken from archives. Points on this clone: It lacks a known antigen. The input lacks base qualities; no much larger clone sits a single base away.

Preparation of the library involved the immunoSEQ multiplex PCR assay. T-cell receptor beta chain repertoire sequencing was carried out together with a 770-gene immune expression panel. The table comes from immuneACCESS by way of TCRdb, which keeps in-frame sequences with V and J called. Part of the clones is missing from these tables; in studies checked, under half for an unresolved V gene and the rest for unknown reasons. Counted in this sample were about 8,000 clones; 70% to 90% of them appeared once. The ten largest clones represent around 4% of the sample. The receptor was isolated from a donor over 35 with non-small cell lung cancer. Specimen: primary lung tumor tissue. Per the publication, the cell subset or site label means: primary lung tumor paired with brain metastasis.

In nucleotide form, the sequence is TGTGCCAGCAGTTCCCCTAGCGGGGGGATCATCCGGGAGACCCAGTACTTC. This gives the protein CASSSPSGGIIRETQYF. In this chain, TRBV28 is recombined with TRBJ2-5, and TRBD2 aligns with 11 junction nucleotides. CDR1 and CDR2 are read off the germline V gene as MDHEN and SYDVKM. Taken from cysteine to phenylalanine, the CDR3 has 17 residues. The kept DNA is CDR3 alone, 51 bases in frame from the first base. Germline trimming: 4 bases from V, 5 bases from J; junction bases outside gene matches: 12.